This T cell receptor beta chain comes out of a study of CD8 T cells in ankylosing spondylitis. Study observations and caveats: A number of the motif variants had already been described in reactive arthritis synovial fluid and blood.

This clonotype was detected only a few times. Its antigen is not identified. Library preparation for TCR beta used quantitative 5'-RACE with molecular barcodes. TCRdb re-called the 5' RACE reads with MiXCR, one entry per CDR3 protein. This repertoire shows about 240,000 distinct CDR3 sequences, around 10% found once; its top ten account for less than 8%. Trimming took 3 bases from V and 1 from J, leaving 12 bases between them. Germline loops: CDR1 SSHAT, CDR2 FNYEAQ (reference sequence). The CDR3 loop spans 15 amino acids. This receptor was taken from a male donor with ankylosing spondylitis or in good health (not recorded which). The sample was blood, either unsorted or a sorted T cell fraction (not recorded which). This chain uses TRBV7-7 with TRBJ2-5; TRBD1 or TRBD2 may be the D gene (5 bases each). CDR3 DNA: TGTGCCAGCAGCTTTACTGACAGCGGCCAAGAGACCCAGTACTTC. Its protein is CASSFTDSGQETQYF. The variable domain in full, with the rest retrieved from reference TRBV7-7 and TRBJ2-5, is GAGVSQSPRYKVTKRGQDVTLRCDPISSHATLYWYQQALGQGPEFLTYFNYEAQPDKSGLPSDRFSAERPEGSISTLTIQRTEQRDSAMYRCASSFTDSGQETQYFGPGTRLLVL.